The next 17 T cell receptor beta chains were all read from a single sample in a study of a mutant IDH1 vaccine in newly diagnosed glioma. Time point indicated: baseline, week 1 (first vaccination visit). Treatment indicated: pre-vaccination baseline after standard-of-care therapy. Produced via immunoSEQ multiplex PCR; TCRdb's table is partial and in-frame only. The table lists fewer than 40,000 clones, approximately 80% of them singletons. Sequenced here: PBMCs, sampled from a glioma patient treated with radiotherapy, temozolomide or both. These receptors originate from a man under 40 with glioma.

The chain uses TRBV6-4 and TRBJ2-6; 8 bases fit TRBD2. V dropped 6 bases and J dropped 1; count of bases not matched to a gene: 2. This CDR3 is built from 15 residues. Germline loops: CDR1 MRHNA, CDR2 SNTAGT. CDR3 sequence: CASSPGGSGANVLTF. In DNA form, the CDR3 reads TGTGCCAGCAGCCCGGGGGGGTCTGGGGCCAACGTCCTGACTTTC.

The chain is built from TRBV5-4 and TRBJ1-4; D may be TRBD1 (5 bases). The V end was cut by 3 bases, the J end by 8 bases, with 20 bases between. CDR1 SGHNT and CDR2 YYREEE come from the germline V gene (reference sequence). This CDR3 comprises 16 residues. CDR3 amino acids: CASSSEGTGSREKLFF. CDR3 DNA sequence: TGTGCCAGCAGCTCAGAGGGCACAGGATCCAGGGAAAAACTGTTTTTT.

The chain carries TRBV19 and TRBJ2-6; D is possibly TRBD2 (6 bases). The CDR3 has 16 residues. Germline V CDR1 and CDR2: LNHDA, SQIVND (reference sequence). V lost 5 bases to trimming and J lost 0 bases, with 11 bases between them. CDR3 sequence reads: CASSREQLSGANVLTF. The CDR3 coding sequence is TGTGCCAGTAGTCGGGAGCAACTCTCTGGGGCCAACGTCCTGACTTTC.

In this sample, this clone turned up once. This rearrangement joins TRBV18 to TRBJ2-7; TRBD2 aligns across 14 bases. V gave up 3 bases and J gave up 2 bases; unmatched junction bases: 6. The CDR3 covers 17 residues. Germline loops: CDR1 KGHSH, CDR2 LQKENI. The CDR3 region has the DNA TGTGCCAGCTCACCTCTAGGACTAGCGGGGGGTACCTACGAGCAGTACTTC. Its protein is CASSPLGLAGGTYEQYF.

V and J are TRBV15 and TRBJ2-1; D remains ambiguous. The CDR3 totals 14 residues. CDR1 LNHNV and CDR2 YYDKDF come from the germline V gene (reference sequence). V was pared by 2 bases and J by 4 bases, with 9 bases between. CDR3 in amino acids: CATSRTVYYNEQFF. The CDR3 coding sequence is TGTGCCACCAGCAGAACAGTCTATTACAATGAGCAGTTCTTC.

The chain uses TRBV7-3 and TRBJ1-2, with TRBD1 identical over 11 bases. Germline values: CDR1 SGHTA, CDR2 FQGTGA. Unmatched junction bases numbered 7, after V lost 5 bases and J lost 8 bases. The CDR3 is made up of 14 amino acids. CDR3 sequence reads: CASSMDRGQGGYTF. In nucleotides, the CDR3 is TGTGCCAGCAGCATGGACAGGGGGCAAGGAGGCTACACCTTC.

The rearrangement links TRBV7-2 to TRBJ2-3, with 11 bases aligning to TRBD2. Losses at the gene ends were 2 bases for V and 5 bases for J; bases not matched to a gene: 0. CDR1 is SGHTA and CDR2 is FQGNSA in the germline V gene. The CDR3 is made up of 14 amino acids. CDR3 in amino acids: CASSLTSGGDTQYF. For the CDR3, the DNA is TGTGCCAGCAGCTTAACTAGCGGGGGAGATACGCAGTATTTT. Complete variable domain (other parts from reference TRBV7-2 and TRBJ2-3): GAGVSQSPSNKVTEKGKDVELRCDPISGHTALYWYRQSLGQGLEFLIYFQGNSAPDKSGLPSDRFSAERTGGSVSTLTIQRTQQEDSAVYLCASSLTSGGDTQYFGPGTRLTVL.

The V and J genes are TRBV19 and TRBJ1-2, with D perhaps matching TRBD1 (6 bases). V shed 6 bases and J shed 8 bases, with 16 bases lying between them. CDR3 length: 13 amino acids. Germline V CDR1 and CDR2: LNHDA, SQIVND (reference sequence). The CDR3 here is CASSEVRGAGYTF. Written as DNA, the CDR3 is TGTGCCAGTAGCGAAGTCAGGGGAGCGGGCTACACCTTC.

The chain carries TRBV2 and TRBJ1-1; no reliable D call. The CDR3 length is 13 residues. With 2 bases removed from V and 1 base from J, the gap between germline ends came to 5 bases. Germline V CDR1 and CDR2: SNHLY, FYNNEI. Here the CDR3 reads CASSEWSNTEAFF. In DNA form, the CDR3 reads TGTGCCAGCAGTGAATGGTCGAACACTGAAGCTTTCTTT. Full variable domain (missing parts from reference TRBV2 and TRBJ1-1): EPEVTQTPSHQVTQMGQEVILRCVPISNHLYFYWYRQILGQKVEFLVSFYNNEISEKSEIFDDQFSVERPDGSNFTLKIRSTKLEDSAMYFCASSEWSNTEAFFGQGTRLTVV.

This chain connects TRBV29-1 to TRBJ2-6; D unclear. Per the germline V gene, CDR1 is SQVTM and CDR2 is ANQGSEA. V was cut by 4 bases and J by 0 bases, with 7 bases left in between. CDR3 length: 14 residues. CDR3 sequence: CSVASISGANVLTF. For the CDR3, the DNA is TGCAGCGTTGCCAGTATCTCTGGGGCCAACGTCCTGACTTTC.

J is TRBJ2-3 and V is TRBV19, with D maybe TRBD1 (5 bases). Germline V gene lookup returns CDR1 LNHDA and CDR2 SQIVND (reference sequence). V lost 4 bases and J 8 bases, leaving 13 bases between the germline ends. The CDR3 covers 13 residues. CDR3 in DNA: TGTGCCAGTAGTAAAGACAGATCTTCTACGCAGTATTTT. It encodes CASSKDRSSTQYF.

This clone was observed a few times. The chain couples TRBV6-6 to TRBJ1-3; D uncertain. Trimming removed 4 bases from V and 0 bases from J, with 10 bases in between. The CDR3 is made up of 15 amino acids. The germline V gene encodes CDR1 MNHNY and CDR2 SVGAGI (reference sequence). The CDR3 DNA reads as TGTGCCAGCAGTTCGAAACGCTACTCTGGAAACACCATATATTTT. This encodes CASSSKRYSGNTIYF.

J is TRBJ2-1 and V is TRBV5-4; TRBD1 agrees at 7 bases. The CDR3 consists of 15 residues. Germline V gene lookup returns CDR1 SGHNT and CDR2 YYREEE (reference sequence). V was clipped by 4 bases and J by 6 bases; unmatched bases: 10. The CDR3 DNA follows: TGTGCCAGCAGCCGACAGGGAAGCATCGGCAATGAGCAGTTCTTC. This encodes CASSRQGSIGNEQFF.

This clone was detected a few times. The J gene is TRBJ2-7, the V gene TRBV7-9, with 10 positions matching TRBD1. The CDR3 runs 16 residues. The germline V gene has CDR1 SEHNR and CDR2 FQNEAQ (reference sequence). Trimming removed 5 bases from V and 3 bases from J; junction bases left unmatched: 10. The CDR3 nucleotides read TGTGCCAGCAGCATAACCCGCGGGACAGGGGACTACGAGCAGTACTTC. It specifies CASSITRGTGDYEQYF.

This clone was seen once. The chain is built from TRBV5-1 and TRBJ1-1; D remains ambiguous. Germline CDR1 and CDR2: SGHRS and YFSETQ. This CDR3 spans 15 amino acids. V was clipped by 0 bases and J by 0 bases, with 9 bases between them. The CDR3 reads CASSLGQALNTEAFF. As DNA, the CDR3 is TGCGCCAGCAGCTTGGGGCAGGCCCTGAACACTGAAGCTTTCTTT.

The rearrangement joins TRBV29-1 to TRBJ2-1; 8 nucleotides agree with TRBD2. V shed 3 bases, J shed 8 bases, and the junction held 12 bases outside the gene matches. The CDR3 covers 15 residues. Germline V gene lookup returns CDR1 SQVTM and CDR2 ANQGSEA. CDR3 loop: CSVEGASGSSDEQFF. The DNA for the CDR3 is TGCAGCGTTGAGGGAGCGAGCGGGAGTAGCGATGAGCAGTTCTTC.

This sequence joins TRBV2 and TRBJ1-1; D is perhaps TRBD1 (5 bases). This CDR3 spans 14 amino acids. Germline CDR1 SNHLY, CDR2 FYNNEI. V lost 3 bases and J 5 bases, leaving 13 bases between the germline ends. The CDR3 coding sequence is TGTGCCAGCAGTGACGAGGGGAGTGATACTGAAGCTTTCTTT. This codes for CASSDEGSDTEAFF.